The 16 T cell receptor beta chains reported below all come from one sample, sequenced in a study of cytomegalovirus exposure and HLA in healthy donors. The PCR used 60 Vbeta and 13 Jbeta primers. TCRdb's copy holds only in-frame clones and misses some; the assay was immunoSEQ multiplex PCR. Among about 100,000 clones listed, approximately 66% were seen once. Sequenced material: PBMCs. The receptors come from a man aged 35 to 55 in good health and CMV-seropositive.

The V call is TRBV9, the J call TRBJ1-1; D not resolved. The CDR3 runs to 15 residues. V gave up 2 bases and J gave up 0 bases, with 11 bases separating them. Per germline, CDR1 SGDLS and CDR2 YYNGEE. The CDR3 spells CASSVTGAMNTEAFF. The CDR3 DNA follows: TGTGCCAGCAGCGTTACGGGAGCAATGAACACTGAAGCTTTCTTT.

V gene TRBV7-2 combines with J gene TRBJ2-5; D uncertain. V lost 8 bases and J 1 base, leaving 14 bases between the germline ends. Germline V CDR1 and CDR2: SGHTA, FQGNSA. The CDR3 is 14 amino acids. CDR3 DNA: TGTGCCAGCGTTTCGTCACAGCTCCAAGAGACCCAGTACTTC. This codes for CASVSSQLQETQYF.

The chain couples TRBV7-2 to TRBJ2-7; 8 nucleotides line up with TRBD2. Germline V gene sequence: CDR1 SGHTA, CDR2 FQGNSA. The CDR3 runs to 15 residues. The V and J ends lost 4 bases and 6 bases, in that order; junction bases with no gene match: 11. DNA of the CDR3: TGTGCCAGCAGCTATCCGGTGCGGGGGGCCTGCGAGCAGTACGTC. This sequence encodes CASSYPVRGACEQYV.

This clone came up once. This sample also contains other DNA sequences that code for the same CDR3. The chain combines TRBV4-3 with TRBJ2-1; 7 bases are shared with TRBD1. The CDR3 consists of 17 residues. Germline values: CDR1 LGHNA, CDR2 YSLEER. V was clipped by 0 bases and J by 2 bases; unmatched bases: 7. The CDR3: CASSQDPTGLTYNEQFF. CDR3 nucleotides: TGCGCCAGCAGCCAAGATCCGACAGGGCTGACCTACAATGAGCAGTTCTTC.

The sample holds a few counts of this clone. This chain links TRBV9 with TRBJ1-2; D is perhaps TRBD1 (5 bases). Germline CDR1 SGDLS, CDR2 YYNGEE. The length of the CDR3 is 13 residues. Trimming cost V 3 bases and J 4 bases, with 10 bases left between them. CDR3 amino acids: CASSGGTGYGYTF. The CDR3 bases are TGTGCCAGCAGCGGCGGGACCGGCTATGGCTACACCTTC.

The CDR3 nucleotides are TGCGCCAGCAGCTTGGAGGGGACAGGGTTCATCGACGAGCAGTACTTC. Amino acids: CASSLEGTGFIDEQYF. The chain uses TRBV5-1 and TRBJ2-7; 9 positions match TRBD1. Trimming at V came to 0 bases and at J to 5 bases, leaving 9 bases not matched to a gene. This CDR3 is built from 16 residues. The germline CDR1 and CDR2 sequences are SGHRS and YFSETQ.

This clone was counted only a few times. The V gene is TRBV6-5, the J gene TRBJ1-1; D uncertain. Germline-derived CDR1 and CDR2 are MNHEY and SVGAGI. This CDR3 has 13 amino acids. Trimming removed 7 bases at V and 5 bases at J, with 14 bases between. This CDR3 is CASINPGVTEAFF. In nucleotides, the CDR3 is TGTGCCAGCATTAACCCCGGGGTAACTGAAGCTTTCTTT.

This rearrangement joins TRBV28 to TRBJ1-1; D perhaps matches TRBD1 (6 bases). The CDR3 is 15 amino acids. Germline V lookup: CDR1 MDHEN, CDR2 SYDVKM. V was shortened by 5 bases and J by 4 bases, with 17 bases between the two germline ends. In DNA form, the CDR3 reads TGTGCCAGCAGTAGGGGGGGAGATGTAGGCACTGAAGCTTTCTTT. The encoded protein is CASSRGGDVGTEAFF.

This clone was seen only once. This chain joins TRBV28 and TRBJ2-3, with D possibly being TRBD2 (6 bases). Per the germline V gene, CDR1 is MDHEN and CDR2 is SYDVKM. Trimming shortened V by 2 bases and J by 1 base, and 10 bases separated the two germline ends. The length of the CDR3 is 15 residues. CDR3 protein: CASSLRGSGTDTQYF. Here the CDR3 DNA reads TGTGCCAGCAGTTTACGGGGGTCCGGCACAGATACGCAGTATTTT.

The table lists this clone with a few counts. The rearrangement uses TRBV19 and TRBJ2-6; D ambiguous. CDR3 length: 19 amino acids. The germline V gene encodes CDR1 LNHDA and CDR2 SQIVND (reference sequence). Trimming pared 2 bases from V and 0 bases from J, leaving 17 bases between. The CDR3: CASSISGRSTSSGANVLTF. CDR3 nucleotides: TGTGCCAGTAGTATATCAGGCAGGTCTACCAGCTCTGGGGCCAACGTCCTGACTTTC.

This clone was detected only a few times. The chain uses TRBV4-3 and TRBJ1-1; D not resolved. Germline values: CDR1 LGHNA, CDR2 YSLEER. The CDR3 runs to 15 residues. Between the trimmed V and J ends, which lost 0 bases and 1 base, there was a span of 9 bases. The CDR3 region has the DNA TGCGCCAGCAGCCAAGATCGCGCCTCGAACACTGAAGCTTTCTTT. It yields the protein CASSQDRASNTEAFF.

The genes are TRBV7-3 and TRBJ2-2; tentatively, D is TRBD2 (5 bases). Deletions cut 4 bases from V and 6 bases from J, with 12 bases between. Germline V gene lookup returns CDR1 SGHTA and CDR2 FQGTGA. There are 14 residues in the CDR3. The CDR3 nucleotides are TGTGCCAGCAGCTCGGGATTCGCTCCCGGGGAGCTGTTTTTT. Protein: CASSSGFAPGELFF.

This clone was seen a single time. The chain joins TRBV6-1 to TRBJ2-1; a possible D gene is TRBD1 (6 bases). V was pared by 7 bases and J by 8 bases, with 12 bases between. Per the germline V gene, CDR1 is MNHNS and CDR2 is SASEGT. The length of the CDR3 is 12 residues. CDR3 DNA sequence: TGTGCCAGCAATCCAGGGGTTGATGAGCAGTTCTTC. It translates to CASNPGVDEQFF.

CDR3 in amino acids: CAISDGAGEDTQYF. The CDR3, as DNA: TGTGCCATCAGTGATGGAGCGGGAGAAGATACGCAGTATTTT. The genes are TRBV10-3 and TRBJ2-3, with 8 bases lining up with TRBD2. Germline CDR1 and CDR2: ENHRY and SYGVKD. V lost 3 bases, J lost 5 bases, and 4 bases stayed unmatched. The CDR3 loop spans 14 amino acids.

This clone was observed a handful of times. The chain has TRBV15 and TRBJ1-1; D unclear. The CDR3 has 15 amino acids. Germline CDR1 is LNHNV and CDR2 is YYDKDF (reference sequence). V lost 1 base to trimming and J lost 0 bases, with 9 bases between them. The CDR3 DNA reads as TGTGCCACCAGCAGAGTCACAGACATGAACACTGAAGCTTTCTTT. Translated: CATSRVTDMNTEAFF.

CDR3 DNA: TGTGCCAGCAGTCCTCGGACAGTTCCGGGCTACACCTTC. Encoded protein: CASSPRTVPGYTF. The chain uses TRBV27 and TRBJ1-2; TRBD1 might be the D (6 bases). V was shortened by 5 bases and J by 8 bases, with 15 bases between the two germline ends. Germline V CDR1 and CDR2: MNHEY, SMNVEV (reference sequence). The CDR3 is made up of 13 amino acids.